This record covers a single T cell receptor (beta chain). Its antigen target is currently unknown. The record has no base qualities; no much larger clone is one base away. V drops 4 bases and J drops 5 bases, leaving 13 bases in between. The CDR3, from cysteine to phenylalanine, totals 13 residues. Only CDR3 DNA is held: 39 bases, read in frame from base 1. The germline V gene (reference sequence) supplies CDR1 DFQATT and CDR2 SNEGSKA. The data originate from a study of blood T cells in healthy people across ages (dated by TCRdb to the mid-2010s). Turning to the overall study: In model experiments, template switching captured about one uniquely barcoded TCR beta cDNA molecule for every two T cells. The study analyzed two additional independent replicas of 1 million unique cDNA reads from the same blood draw for two donors, one aged 18 to 30 and one aged 80 or older. To avoid experimental bias, donors of different ages were distributed randomly across sequencing lanes. To track age-related changes in TCR beta repertoire diversity, the study relied on deep sequencing normalized with unique cDNA molecular identifiers. Four age groups were formed from the donors: young (average 16 years), middle-aged (approximately 41), aged (around 62) and long-lived (around 80). Study-level results and caveats: Compared with the aged group, more naive CD4+ T cells, fewer expanded clones and increased TCR diversity were shown by the long-lived group, suggesting age selection. Because profiling used bulk unsorted PBMCs, naive and antigen-experienced compartments could not be compared conclusively. Estimates of total diversity from one million sequenced T cells were regarded as lower bounds and underestimates. Because donor CMV infection status was unknown, age-related changes in expanded clonotypes were potentially confounded. As age increased, observed TCR beta diversity per million T cells dropped in a roughly linear way, and a significant reduction was already evident by age 40. The percentage of naive T cells measured by flow cytometry correlated strongly with observed TCR beta diversity.

Systemically healthy Caucasian individuals from Russia, 39 in total and aged about 6 to 100 years, were included as donors. Each donor gave 9 to 10 milliliters of peripheral blood, collected into EDTA-treated Vacutainer tubes. Ficoll-Paque density-gradient centrifugation was used to isolate PBMCs, with at least 7 million per sample. Total RNA, at least 6 micrograms per sample, was extracted from PBMCs with Trizol reagent. For every donor, an aliquot of PBMCs went through flow cytometry to measure the percentages of naive CD45RAhigh/CD27high T cells. Libraries were built with 5' RACE. A second about 7 to 11 cycle PCR used a sample-barcoded 5' primer and a J-beta primer mix. Each TCR beta cDNA molecule received a unique molecular identifier from a template-switch 5' adaptor carrying 12 random nucleotides. Each sample yielded at least 3 million CDR3-containing paired-end reads. All of the RNA was converted into first-strand cDNA using the Mint cDNA synthesis kit, with a TRBC-specific oligonucleotide serving as the primer. After uracil-DNA glycosylase treatment, a first 18-cycle PCR used universal primers M1SS and BC2_uni_R on all cDNA. In the original analysis: For normalization, 1 million high-quality reads were randomly selected from each sample, with every read carrying a distinct molecular identifier. Instead of being binned into consensus sequences, reads with shared molecular identifiers were discarded. MiTCR, run with a Q25 quality threshold and the strictest error-elimination algorithm, handled CDR3 identification, clonotype clustering and error correction. Lower-bound total TCR beta diversity was estimated with a nonparametric unseen species model using Euler transformation. TCRdb redid the processing of the public reads, applying fastp at Q25 and MiXCR, and retained in-frame beta chains. A single entry per CDR3 protein holds the most common genes and DNA from its merged rows. These V and J calls rely on TCRdb rather than the paper's analysis. The sample table lists some 1,800,000 distinct CDR3 sequences, about 39% of them with a count of one. Of the sample, roughly 23% falls within the top ten clones.

The receptor's source is a human donor in good health. Recombination linked TRBV20-1 to TRBJ2-3, with the D gene too uncertain to name. Sequencing was done on a sample of blood. This receptor has the CDR3 CSANLVLGDTQYF. The sequenced DNA is TGCAGTGCTAATTTAGTACTGGGAGATACGCAGTATTTT.